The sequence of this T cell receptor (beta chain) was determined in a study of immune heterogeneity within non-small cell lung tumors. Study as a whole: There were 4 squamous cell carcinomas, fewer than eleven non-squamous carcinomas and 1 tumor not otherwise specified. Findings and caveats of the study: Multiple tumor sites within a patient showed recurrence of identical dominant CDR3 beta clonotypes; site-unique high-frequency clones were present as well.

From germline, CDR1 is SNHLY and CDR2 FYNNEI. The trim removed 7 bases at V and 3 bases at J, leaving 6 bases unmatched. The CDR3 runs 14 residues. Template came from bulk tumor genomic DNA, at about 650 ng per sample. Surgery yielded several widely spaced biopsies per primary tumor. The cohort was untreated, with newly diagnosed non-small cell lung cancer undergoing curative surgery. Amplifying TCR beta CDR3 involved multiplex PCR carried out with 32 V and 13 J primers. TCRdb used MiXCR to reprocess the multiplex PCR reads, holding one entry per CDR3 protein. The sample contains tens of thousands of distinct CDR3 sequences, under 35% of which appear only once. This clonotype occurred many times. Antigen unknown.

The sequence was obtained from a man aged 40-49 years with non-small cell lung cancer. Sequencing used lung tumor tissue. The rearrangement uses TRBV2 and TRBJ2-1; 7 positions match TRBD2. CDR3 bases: TGTGCCAGCATTAGCGGGCCGCACTACAATGAGCAGTTCTTC. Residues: CASISGPHYNEQFF.